This T cell receptor beta chain was sequenced during a study of T cell responses to AZD1222 COVID-19 vaccine (dated by TCRdb to the early 2020s). With regard to the full study: AZD1222 recipients given second doses at about 4 weeks or at about 12 weeks were pooled, since spike-specific TCR depth and breadth were not found to differ between the two schedules. Enrollment into the trials was organized by age into subgroups of 18-55, 56-69 and 70-plus years, and those subgroups contained approximately 160, 26 and 62 TCR-sequenced participants, respectively. A total of approximately 240 trial participants underwent TCR sequencing, of whom some 210 received two doses of AZD1222 and 26 received two doses of the MenACWY control vaccine. What the research found in general, with its limitations: Reportedly, close to half of the unique spike-specific TCRs recognized epitopes lying outside the regions that are mutated in the B.1.351 and B.1.1.7 variants. The 56-69-year group was small, and its depth increase did not reach significance, likely because of low power. Only 5 to 7 AZD1222 recipients were SARS-CoV-2 seropositive at baseline, limiting conclusions about previously exposed vaccinees. Because no day 14 peak-response samples were available, repertoires were characterized only after the peak T cell response. Vaccine-associated CD4 TCRs spanned the whole spike protein, with dominant responses in regions 160-218 and 743-854. Participants were mostly white British, with more females than males. The authors suggested clonal diversity may have been underestimated. Spike-specific TCR breadth and depth rose significantly after two AZD1222 doses compared with day 0 and with MenACWY recipients.

CDR1 and CDR2 (MRHNA, SNTAGT) derive from the germline V gene. Trimming removed 11 bases from V and 4 bases from J; the gene matches leave 24 bases unexplained. The CDR3 runs 18 residues from the cysteine to the phenylalanine. Of all the DNA, just the CDR3 is kept, 54 bases in frame from base 1. To note about this clone: What antigen it recognizes has not been identified. Base qualities are not at hand, and no much larger clone is one base apart.

According to the study, the label for this sample's time point signals: baseline before first vaccination. Samples from vaccinated people were obtained from the UK trials COV001 and COV002, which included a single-blind randomized controlled phase 2/3 trial of AZD1222 (ChAdOx1 nCoV-19) in healthy adults. For TCRbeta chain sequencing, PBMC samples from trial participants were taken at day 0 and at day 28 after the second dose. The CDR3 regions of human TCRbeta chains were subjected to immunosequencing. Concerning the study's data processing: Repertoire TCRs were checked for matches against a reference library of SARS-CoV-2-specific TCRs that had been generated using the MIRA antigen-specificity platform. Breadth was defined as the fraction of unique TCRs that were SARS-CoV-2-associated, and depth was defined as the fraction of total T cells that were SARS-CoV-2-associated. Using the MIRA data, every spike-specific TCR was mapped to the spike region that the TCR reacted to and assigned to either a CD4 or a CD8 class. Log10-transformed breadth and depth values were compared by one-way ANOVA with Sidak's multiple comparisons tests. In its TCRdb copy, this immuneACCESS table keeps in-frame sequences only and misses some clones. Where compared with another copy, unresolved V genes explain less than half of these, and the others have no known cause. V and J calls and clone size are copied from that table; D and trimming were computed from the DNA. In this sample the table shows about 100,000 clones, approximately 90% of which occur a single time. Together, the top ten hold 15% of the sample.

This material consisted of peripheral blood, taken on day 0 of AZD1222 vaccination. The clonotype comes from an adult in good health. The rearranged segments are TRBV6-4 and TRBJ2-7; TRBD1 matches 9 bases in the middle. Here is the DNA: TGTGCCGGAGGGCCGGGACAGGGTTTTCAGCGGGAAGATTACGAGCAGTACTTC. Its amino acids are CAGGPGQGFQREDYEQYF.